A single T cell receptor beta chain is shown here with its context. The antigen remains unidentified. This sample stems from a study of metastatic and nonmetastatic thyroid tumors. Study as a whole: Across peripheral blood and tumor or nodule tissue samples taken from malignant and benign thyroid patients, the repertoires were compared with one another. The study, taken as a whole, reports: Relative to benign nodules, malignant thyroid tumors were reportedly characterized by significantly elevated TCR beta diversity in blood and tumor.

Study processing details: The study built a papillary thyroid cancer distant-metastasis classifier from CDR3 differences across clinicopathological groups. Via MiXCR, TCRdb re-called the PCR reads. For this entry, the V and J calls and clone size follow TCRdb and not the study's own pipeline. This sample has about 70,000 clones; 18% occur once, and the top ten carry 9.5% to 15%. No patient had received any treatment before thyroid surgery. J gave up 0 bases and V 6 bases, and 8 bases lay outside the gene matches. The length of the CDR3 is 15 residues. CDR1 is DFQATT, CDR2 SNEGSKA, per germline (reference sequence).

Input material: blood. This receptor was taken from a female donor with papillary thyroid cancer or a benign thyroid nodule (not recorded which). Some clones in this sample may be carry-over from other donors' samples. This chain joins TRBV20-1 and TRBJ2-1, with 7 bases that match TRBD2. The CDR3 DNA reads TGCAGTGCCCCGATTTGGACTAGCTCCTACAATGAGCAGTTCTTC. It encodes CSAPIWTSSYNEQFF.